This T cell receptor (beta chain) was recovered during a study of blood T cell repertoires in COVID-19 (dated by TCRdb to the early 2020s). With regard to the full study: The collaborator samples originated in the United States, Italy and Spain and spanned the acute and convalescent phases of COVID-19. The material from the prospective study consisted of cDNA or gDNA derived from T cells, B-cell-depleted T cells, or PBMCs. Subjects who had been exposed to COVID-19, were actively infected with it, or had recovered from it provided the deeply sampled blood TCRbeta repertoires that made up the dataset. The repertoires were made available in a free public database intended to serve as a resource for research on the immune response to SARS-CoV-2. The samples were drawn from the first 160 participants of the ongoing ImmuneRACE study and from some 1,300 subjects provided by 6 global collaborators. Sample metadata almost always included a de-identified subject ID, COVID-19 status, age in years and sex. HLA class I and class II types, where available, came from metadata supplied by the sample provider rather than from assay-based typing. Overall study results and their limits: How much clinical and demographic metadata was included differed by source and by participant, and the metadata was provided uncurated.

The immunoSEQ Assay, a bias-controlled multiplex PCR, was used to amplify TCRbeta CDR3 regions from genomic DNA. Processing in the source paper ran as follows. Within the assay, amplification of reference gene primers was used to estimate how many nucleated cells each sample contained. Sequence reads were collapsed and filtered to measure the absolute abundance of every unique TCRbeta CDR3 rearrangement. For each sample, productive Simpson clonality was calculated by taking the square root of Simpson's diversity index across productive rearrangements. The table was pulled from immuneACCESS by TCRdb, which kept in-frame rearrangements only. Such tables lose some clones; where checked, under half of the loss comes from unresolved V genes, and the rest has no known cause. V, J and clone size reflect that table, while D and trimming were determined from the DNA. In all, the sample holds about 160,000 clones, and around four fifths of those were seen once. Approximately 8% of the sample goes to the ten largest clones.

As encoded in the germline V gene (reference sequence), CDR1 is LNHDA while CDR2 is SQIVND. There are 15 amino acids in the CDR3, from cysteine to phenylalanine inclusive. Here the CDR3 DNA is all that survives: 45 bases in frame from base 1. Compared with germline, V lacks 4 bases and J lacks 5 bases; bases without a gene match: 4. This clone came up once. Its antigen is unknown. Base qualities are not provided; no much larger clone lies one nucleotide away. Participants in the prospective study were enrolled through a virtual design, were aged roughly 18 to 95 years, and lived in approximately 25 United States geographic areas. Cohort assignment in the prospective study relied on participant-reported clinical history from a screening survey and a study questionnaire. Recovered participants in ImmuneRACE Cohort 3 were defined by two consecutive negative NP/OP PCR tests, clearance by a healthcare professional, or resolution of symptoms. In the prospective study, mobile phlebotomists collected whole blood, serum and a nasopharyngeal or oropharyngeal swab from each participant. Over a roughly 2-month period, participants in the prospective study had the option of providing additional blood draws and questionnaires. Before DNA extraction, blood samples from the prospective study were shipped at room temperature or frozen.

The chain uses TRBV19 and TRBJ2-2; 10 bases in the middle match TRBD1. This sequence originates from a woman aged 50 to 65 who had recovered from COVID-19. The sequencing input was PBMCs or T cells enriched from blood (not recorded which). This receptor has the CDR3 CASSTWTGGTGELFF. The sequence in DNA is TGTGCCAGTAGTACCTGGACAGGGGGGACCGGGGAGCTGTTTTTT.